One sample yielded the 4 T cell receptor beta chains listed below, sequenced in a study of T cells in localized non-small cell lung cancer. TCRdb's copy holds only in-frame clones and misses some; the assay was immunoSEQ multiplex PCR. The data contain 70,000 to 100,000 clones, more than 75% of them singletons. This specimen was PBMCs, taken before any cancer treatment. Receptor source: a woman between 35 and 70 years old with stage II squamous cell lung carcinoma.

The V gene is TRBV6-1, the J gene TRBJ1-3; D is ambiguous. This CDR3 comprises 15 residues. The V end was cut by 1 base, the J end by 0 bases, with 7 bases between. Germline CDR1 is MNHNS and CDR2 is SASEGT. The CDR3, as DNA: TGTGCCAGCAGTGAAGGAACTTTCTCTGGAAACACCATATATTTT. It encodes CASSEGTFSGNTIYF.

This clone was picked up a small number of times. This chain joins TRBV29-1 and TRBJ1-2; D is undetermined. V gave up 2 bases and J gave up 1 base, with 8 bases separating them. CDR3 length: 13 amino acids. Germline V lookup: CDR1 SQVTM, CDR2 ANQGSEA. The CDR3 spells CSVETGNNYGYTF. CDR3 DNA: TGCAGCGTTGAAACGGGGAATAACTATGGCTACACCTTC.

The chain couples TRBV28 to TRBJ1-2, with D unresolved. The germline CDR1 and CDR2 sequences are MDHEN and SYDVKM. Trimming pared 6 bases from V and 1 base from J, leaving 12 bases between. The CDR3 spans 14 residues. CDR3 region: CASRGSALNYGYTF. As DNA, the CDR3 is TGTGCCAGCAGGGGAAGTGCTCTTAACTATGGCTACACCTTC.

In this sample, this clone turned up once. The CDR3 DNA is TGTGCTAGTGGTTTGAACGGGGCTCAGGGTCAGTACTTC. It translates to CASGLNGAQGQYF. The gene calls are TRBV12-5 and TRBJ2-4, with D perhaps given as TRBD1 or TRBD2 (5 bases each). CDR1 and CDR2 (germline): LGHNT, FRNRAP. Trimming shortened V by 2 bases and J by 12 bases, and 14 bases separated the two germline ends. The CDR3 covers 13 residues. Together with reference TRBV12-5 and TRBJ2-4, the CDR3 gives the full variable domain: DARVTQTPRHKVTEMGQEVTMRCQPILGHNTVFWYRQTMMQGLELLAYFRNRAPLDDSGMPKDRFSAEMPDATLATLKIQPSEPRDSAVYFCASGLNGAQGQYFGAGTRLSVL.